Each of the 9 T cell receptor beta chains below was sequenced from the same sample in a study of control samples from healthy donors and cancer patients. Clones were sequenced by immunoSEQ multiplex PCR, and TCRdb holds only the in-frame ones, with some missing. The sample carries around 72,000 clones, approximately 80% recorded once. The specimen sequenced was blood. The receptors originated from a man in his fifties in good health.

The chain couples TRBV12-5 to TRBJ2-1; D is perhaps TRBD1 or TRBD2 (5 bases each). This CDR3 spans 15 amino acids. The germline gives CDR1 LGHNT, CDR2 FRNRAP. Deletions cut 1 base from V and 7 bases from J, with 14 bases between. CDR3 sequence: CASGLGSTGPNEQFF. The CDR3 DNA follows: TGTGCTAGTGGTTTGGGGTCGACGGGACCGAATGAGCAGTTCTTC.

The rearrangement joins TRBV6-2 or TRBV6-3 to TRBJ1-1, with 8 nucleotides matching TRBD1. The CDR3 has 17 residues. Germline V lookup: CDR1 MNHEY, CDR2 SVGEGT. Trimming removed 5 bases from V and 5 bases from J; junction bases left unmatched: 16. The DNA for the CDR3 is TGTGCCAGCAGTATACGACGGGACAGGCATTTAACGACTGAAGCTTTCTTT. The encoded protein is CASSIRRDRHLTTEAFF.

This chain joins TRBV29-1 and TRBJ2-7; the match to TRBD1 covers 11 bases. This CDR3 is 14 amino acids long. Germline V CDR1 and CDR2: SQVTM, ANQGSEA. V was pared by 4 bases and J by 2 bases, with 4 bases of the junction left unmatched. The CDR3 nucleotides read TGCAGCGTTGCGCGGACAGGGGGCACCTACGAGCAGTACTTC. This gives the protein CSVARTGGTYEQYF.

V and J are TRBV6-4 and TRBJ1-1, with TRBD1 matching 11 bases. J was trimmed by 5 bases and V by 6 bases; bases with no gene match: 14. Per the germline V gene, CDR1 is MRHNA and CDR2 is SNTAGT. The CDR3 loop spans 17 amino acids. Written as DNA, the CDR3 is TGTGCCAGCAGGCCGGGACAGGGGGGCCTCGCTGGAACTGAAGCTTTCTTT. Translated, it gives CASRPGQGGLAGTEAFF.

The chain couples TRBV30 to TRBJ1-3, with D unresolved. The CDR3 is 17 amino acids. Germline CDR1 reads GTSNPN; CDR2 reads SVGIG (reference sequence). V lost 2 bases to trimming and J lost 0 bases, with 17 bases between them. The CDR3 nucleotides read TGTGCCTGGAGTCCCCGAGGACGGGTTAGCTCTGGAAACACCATATATTTT. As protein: CAWSPRGRVSSGNTIYF.

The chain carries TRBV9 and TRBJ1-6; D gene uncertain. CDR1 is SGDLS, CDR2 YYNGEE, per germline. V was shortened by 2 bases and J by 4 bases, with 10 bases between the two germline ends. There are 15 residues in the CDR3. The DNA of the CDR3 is TGTGCCAGCAGCGTCAACGGTCGGTATAATTCACCCCTCCACTTT. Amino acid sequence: CASSVNGRYNSPLHF.

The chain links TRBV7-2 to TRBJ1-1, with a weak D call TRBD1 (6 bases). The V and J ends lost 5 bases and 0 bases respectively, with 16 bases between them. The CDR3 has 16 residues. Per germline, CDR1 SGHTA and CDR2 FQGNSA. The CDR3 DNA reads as TGTGCCAGCAGCACCTCCGGACAGTCCATGAACACTGAAGCTTTCTTT. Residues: CASSTSGQSMNTEAFF. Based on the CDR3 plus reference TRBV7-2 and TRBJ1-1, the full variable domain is GAGVSQSPSNKVTEKGKDVELRCDPISGHTALYWYRQSLGQGLEFLIYFQGNSAPDKSGLPSDRFSAERTGGSVSTLTIQRTQQEDSAVYLCASSTSGQSMNTEAFFGQGTRLTVV.

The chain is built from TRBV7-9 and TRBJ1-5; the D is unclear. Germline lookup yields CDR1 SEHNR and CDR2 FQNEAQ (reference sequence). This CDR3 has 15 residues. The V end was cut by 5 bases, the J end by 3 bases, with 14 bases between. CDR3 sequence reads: CASSTSLGNNQPQHF. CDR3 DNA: TGTGCCAGCAGCACCTCCCTCGGCAACAATCAGCCCCAGCATTTT.

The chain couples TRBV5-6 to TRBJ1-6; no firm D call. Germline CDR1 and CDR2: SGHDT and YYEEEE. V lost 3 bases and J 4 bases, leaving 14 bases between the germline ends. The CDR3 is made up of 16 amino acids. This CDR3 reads CASSSDRGRYNSPLHF. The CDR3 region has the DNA TGTGCCAGCAGCTCTGACCGGGGAAGGTATAATTCACCCCTCCACTTT. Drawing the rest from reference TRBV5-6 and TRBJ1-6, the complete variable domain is DAGVTQSPTHLIKTRGQQVTLRCSPKSGHDTVSWYQQALGQGPQFIFQYYEEEERQRGNFPDRFSGHQFPNYSSELNVNALLLGDSALYLCASSSDRGRYNSPLHFGNGTRLTVT.